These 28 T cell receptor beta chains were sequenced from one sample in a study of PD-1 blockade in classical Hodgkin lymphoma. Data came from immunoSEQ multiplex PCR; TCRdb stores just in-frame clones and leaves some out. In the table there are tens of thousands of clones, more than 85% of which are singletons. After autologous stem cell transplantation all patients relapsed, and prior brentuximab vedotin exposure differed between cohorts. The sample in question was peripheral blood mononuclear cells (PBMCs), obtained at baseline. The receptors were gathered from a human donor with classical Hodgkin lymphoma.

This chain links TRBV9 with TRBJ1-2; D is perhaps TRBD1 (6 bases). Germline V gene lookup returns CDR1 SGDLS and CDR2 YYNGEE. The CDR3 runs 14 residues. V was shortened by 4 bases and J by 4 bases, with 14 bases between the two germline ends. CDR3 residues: CASSFEQGPYGYTF. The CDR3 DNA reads TGTGCCAGCAGCTTCGAACAGGGTCCCTATGGCTACACCTTC.

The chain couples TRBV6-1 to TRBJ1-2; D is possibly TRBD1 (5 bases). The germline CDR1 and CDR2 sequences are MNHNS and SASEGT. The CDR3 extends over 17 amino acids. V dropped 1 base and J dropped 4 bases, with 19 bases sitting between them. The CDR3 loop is CASSEGYGTLITYGYTF. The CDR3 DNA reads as TGTGCCAGCAGTGAAGGTTACGGGACCCTAATTACCTATGGCTACACCTTC.

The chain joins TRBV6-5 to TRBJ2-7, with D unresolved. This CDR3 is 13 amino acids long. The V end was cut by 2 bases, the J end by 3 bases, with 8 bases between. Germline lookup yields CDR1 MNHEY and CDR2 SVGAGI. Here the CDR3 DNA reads TGTGCCAGCAGTTACAACATGGACTACGAGCAGTACTTC. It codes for CASSYNMDYEQYF.

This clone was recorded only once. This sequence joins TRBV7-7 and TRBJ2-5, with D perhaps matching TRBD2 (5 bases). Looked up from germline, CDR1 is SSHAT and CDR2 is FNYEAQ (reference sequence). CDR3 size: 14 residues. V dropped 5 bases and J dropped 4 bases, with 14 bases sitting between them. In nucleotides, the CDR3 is TGTGCCAGCAGCCCGACCTGGCGGGCAGAGACCCAGTACTTC. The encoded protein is CASSPTWRAETQYF.

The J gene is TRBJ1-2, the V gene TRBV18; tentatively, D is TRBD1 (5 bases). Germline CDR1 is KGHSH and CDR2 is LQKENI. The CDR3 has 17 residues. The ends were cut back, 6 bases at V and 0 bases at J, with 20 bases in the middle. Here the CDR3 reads CASSPGTLISANYGYTF. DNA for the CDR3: TGTGCCAGCTCCCCGGGGACCCTGATCTCAGCTAACTATGGCTACACCTTC.

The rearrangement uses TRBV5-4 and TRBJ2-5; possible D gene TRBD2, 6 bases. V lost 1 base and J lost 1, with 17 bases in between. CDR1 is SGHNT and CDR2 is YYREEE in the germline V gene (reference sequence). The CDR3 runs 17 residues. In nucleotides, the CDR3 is TGTGCCAGCAGCTTGATGCCCGCGGGAAGTGGCCAAGAGACCCAGTACTTC. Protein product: CASSLMPAGSGQETQYF.

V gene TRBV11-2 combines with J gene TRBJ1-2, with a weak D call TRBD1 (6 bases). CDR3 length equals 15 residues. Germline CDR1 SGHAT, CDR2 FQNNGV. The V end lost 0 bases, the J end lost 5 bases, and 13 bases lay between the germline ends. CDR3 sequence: CASSLDLGRGYGYTF. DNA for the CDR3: TGTGCCAGCAGCTTAGATCTCGGCAGGGGTTATGGCTACACCTTC.

The CDR3 loop is CASRGQVIGNTIYF. The CDR3 DNA is TGTGCCAGCCGAGGACAGGTGATTGGAAACACCATATATTTT. This chain links TRBV19 with TRBJ1-3; 7 bases align to TRBD1. Germline-derived CDR1 and CDR2 are LNHDA and SQIVND (reference sequence). V gave up 9 bases and J gave up 3 bases; unmatched junction bases: 8. This CDR3 has 14 amino acids.

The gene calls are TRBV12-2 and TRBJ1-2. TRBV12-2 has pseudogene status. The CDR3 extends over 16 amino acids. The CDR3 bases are TGTGCAAGTCGCGAACGTAATCCACGAAAGACCTATGGCTACACCTTC. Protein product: CASRERNPRKTYGYTF.

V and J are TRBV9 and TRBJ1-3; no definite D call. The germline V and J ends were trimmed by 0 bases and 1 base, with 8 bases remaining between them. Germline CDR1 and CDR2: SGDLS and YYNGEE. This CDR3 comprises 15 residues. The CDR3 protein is CASSVDGNSGNTIYF. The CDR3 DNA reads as TGTGCCAGCAGCGTAGATGGGAATTCTGGAAACACCATATATTTT.

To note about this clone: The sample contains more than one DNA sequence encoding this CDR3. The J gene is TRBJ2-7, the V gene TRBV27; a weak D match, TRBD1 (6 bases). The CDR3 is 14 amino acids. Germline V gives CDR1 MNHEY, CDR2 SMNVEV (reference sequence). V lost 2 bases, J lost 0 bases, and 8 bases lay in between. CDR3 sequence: CASSLRQASYEQYF. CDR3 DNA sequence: TGTGCCAGCAGTTTAAGACAGGCCTCCTACGAGCAGTACTTC.

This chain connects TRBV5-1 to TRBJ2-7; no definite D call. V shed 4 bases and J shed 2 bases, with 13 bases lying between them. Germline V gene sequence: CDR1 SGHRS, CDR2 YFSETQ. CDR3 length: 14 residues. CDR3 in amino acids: CASSHADGTYEQYF. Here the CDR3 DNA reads TGCGCCAGCAGCCACGCGGACGGAACCTACGAGCAGTACTTC.

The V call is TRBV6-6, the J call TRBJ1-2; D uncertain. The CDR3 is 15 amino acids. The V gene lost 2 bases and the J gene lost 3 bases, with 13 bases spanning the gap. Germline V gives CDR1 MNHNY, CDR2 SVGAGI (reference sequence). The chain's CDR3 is CASSYTEAFHYGYTF. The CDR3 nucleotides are TGTGCCAGCAGTTACACAGAAGCCTTTCACTATGGCTACACCTTC.

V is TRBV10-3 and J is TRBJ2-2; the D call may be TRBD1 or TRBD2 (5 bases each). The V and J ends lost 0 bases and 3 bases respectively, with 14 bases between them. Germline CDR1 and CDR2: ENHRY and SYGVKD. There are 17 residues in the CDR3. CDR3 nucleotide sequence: TGTGCCATCAGTGAGTCGAGTCCAGGGCGGGACACCGGGGAGCTGTTTTTT. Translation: CAISESSPGRDTGELFF.

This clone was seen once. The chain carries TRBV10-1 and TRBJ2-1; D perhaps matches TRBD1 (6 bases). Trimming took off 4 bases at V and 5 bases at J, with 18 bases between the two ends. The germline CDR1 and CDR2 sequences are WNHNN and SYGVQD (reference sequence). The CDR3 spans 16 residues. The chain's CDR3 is CASSVGDIEDNNEQFF. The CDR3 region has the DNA TGCGCCAGCAGTGTTGGGGACATTGAGGACAACAATGAGCAGTTCTTC.

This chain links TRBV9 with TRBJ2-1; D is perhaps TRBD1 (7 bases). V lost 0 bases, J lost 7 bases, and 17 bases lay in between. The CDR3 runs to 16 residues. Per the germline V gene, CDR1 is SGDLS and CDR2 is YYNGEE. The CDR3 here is CASSVGRGQWGNEQFF. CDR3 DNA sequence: TGTGCCAGCAGCGTAGGGCGGGGACAGTGGGGGAATGAGCAGTTCTTC.

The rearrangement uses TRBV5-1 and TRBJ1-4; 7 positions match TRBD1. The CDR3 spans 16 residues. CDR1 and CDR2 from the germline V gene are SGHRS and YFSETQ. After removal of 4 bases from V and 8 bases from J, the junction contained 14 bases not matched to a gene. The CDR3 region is CASSLVGNRGGEKLFF. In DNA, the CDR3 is TGCGCCAGCAGCCTGGTAGGGAACAGGGGAGGCGAAAAACTGTTTTTT.

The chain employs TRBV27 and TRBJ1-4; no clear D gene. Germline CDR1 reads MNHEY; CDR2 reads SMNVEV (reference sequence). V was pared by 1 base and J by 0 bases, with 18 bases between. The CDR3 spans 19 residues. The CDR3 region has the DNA TGTGCCAGCAGTTTATTCGGTTTCGGCAGCGGCTCAACTAATGAAAAACTGTTTTTT. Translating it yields CASSLFGFGSGSTNEKLFF.

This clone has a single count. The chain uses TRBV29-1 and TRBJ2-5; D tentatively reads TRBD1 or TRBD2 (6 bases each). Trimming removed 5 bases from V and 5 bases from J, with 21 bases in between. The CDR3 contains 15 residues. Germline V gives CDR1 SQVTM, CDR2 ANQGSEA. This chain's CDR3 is CSVLPLGGSPETQYF. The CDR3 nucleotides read TGCAGCGTTTTACCCCTGGGGGGCAGTCCGGAGACCCAGTACTTC.

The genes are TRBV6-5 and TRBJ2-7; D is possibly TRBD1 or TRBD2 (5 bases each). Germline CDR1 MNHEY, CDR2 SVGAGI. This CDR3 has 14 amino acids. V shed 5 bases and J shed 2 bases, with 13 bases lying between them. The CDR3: CASSRDQPTYEQYF. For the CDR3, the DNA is TGTGCCAGCAGTCGGGACCAGCCGACCTACGAGCAGTACTTC.

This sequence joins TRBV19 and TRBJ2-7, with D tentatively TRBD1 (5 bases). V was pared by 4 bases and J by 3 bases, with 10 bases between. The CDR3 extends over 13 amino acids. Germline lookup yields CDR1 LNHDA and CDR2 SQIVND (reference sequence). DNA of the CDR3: TGTGCCAGTAGTAGGCAGGGAAACTACGAGCAGTACTTC. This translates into CASSRQGNYEQYF.

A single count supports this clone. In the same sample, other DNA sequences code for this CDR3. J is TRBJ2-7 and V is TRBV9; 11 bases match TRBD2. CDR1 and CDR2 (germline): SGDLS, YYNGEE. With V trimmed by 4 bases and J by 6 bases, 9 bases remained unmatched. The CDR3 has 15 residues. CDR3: CASSPNPGTSGEQYF. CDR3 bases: TGTGCCAGCAGCCCTAACCCTGGGACTAGCGGCGAGCAGTACTTC.

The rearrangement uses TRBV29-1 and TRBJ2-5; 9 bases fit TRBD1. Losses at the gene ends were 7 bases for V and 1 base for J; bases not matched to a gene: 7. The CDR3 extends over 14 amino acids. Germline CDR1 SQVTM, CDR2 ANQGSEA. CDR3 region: CSGIDRGIQETQYF. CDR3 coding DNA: TGCAGCGGAATTGACAGGGGGATCCAAGAGACCCAGTACTTC.

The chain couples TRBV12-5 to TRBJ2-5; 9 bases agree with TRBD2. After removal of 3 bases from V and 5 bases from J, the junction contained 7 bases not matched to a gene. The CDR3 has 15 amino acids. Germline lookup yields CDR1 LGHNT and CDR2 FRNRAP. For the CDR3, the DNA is TGTGCTAGTGGTTTCGCGGCGGGAGGGCCCGAGACCCAGTACTTC. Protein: CASGFAAGGPETQYF.

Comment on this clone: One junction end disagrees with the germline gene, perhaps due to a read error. Written as DNA, the CDR3 is TGTGCCAGCAGTTTAGACCGAAACATGAACACTGAAGCTTTCTTT. Translation: CASSLDRNMNTEAFF. The rearrangement joins TRBV11-2 to TRBJ1-1; D call uncertain. The germline gives CDR1 SGHAT, CDR2 FQNNGV. This CDR3 is built from 15 residues.

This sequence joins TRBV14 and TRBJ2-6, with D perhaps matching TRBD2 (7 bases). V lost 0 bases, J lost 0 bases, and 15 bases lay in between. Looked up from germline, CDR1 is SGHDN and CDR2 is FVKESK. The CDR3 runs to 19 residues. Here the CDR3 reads CASSQDGGPYISGANVLTF. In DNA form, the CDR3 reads TGTGCCAGCAGCCAAGACGGGGGGCCCTACATCTCTGGGGCCAACGTCCTGACTTTC.

The chain's CDR3 is CASSLEGLGGGNEQFF. The CDR3, as DNA: TGTGCCAGCAGCTTAGAGGGACTCGGTGGGGGCAATGAGCAGTTCTTC. The chain is built from TRBV11-2 and TRBJ2-1, with D possibly matching TRBD2 (6 bases). V shed 0 bases and J shed 6 bases, with 15 bases lying between them. The CDR3 runs to 16 residues. Looked up from germline, CDR1 is SGHAT and CDR2 is FQNNGV.

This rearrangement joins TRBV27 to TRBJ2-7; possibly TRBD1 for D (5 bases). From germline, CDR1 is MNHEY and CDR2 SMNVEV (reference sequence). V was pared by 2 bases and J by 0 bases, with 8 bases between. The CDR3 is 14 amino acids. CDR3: CASSLGASSYEQYF. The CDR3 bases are TGTGCCAGCAGTTTAGGGGCTAGCTCCTACGAGCAGTACTTC.